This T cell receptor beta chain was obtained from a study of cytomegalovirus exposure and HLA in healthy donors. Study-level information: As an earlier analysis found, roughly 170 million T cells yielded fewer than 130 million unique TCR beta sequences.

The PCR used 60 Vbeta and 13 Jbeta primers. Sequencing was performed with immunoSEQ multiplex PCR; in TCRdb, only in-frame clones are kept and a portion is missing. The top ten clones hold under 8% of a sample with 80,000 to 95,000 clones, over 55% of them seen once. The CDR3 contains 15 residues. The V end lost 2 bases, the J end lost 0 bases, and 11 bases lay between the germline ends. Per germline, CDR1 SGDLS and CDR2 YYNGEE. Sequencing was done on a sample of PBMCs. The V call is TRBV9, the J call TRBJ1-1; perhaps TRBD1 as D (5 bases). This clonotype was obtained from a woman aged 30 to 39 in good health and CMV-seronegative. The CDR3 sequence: CASSVSLGLNTEAFF. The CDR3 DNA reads TGTGCCAGCAGCGTTAGTTTGGGGCTGAACACTGAAGCTTTCTTT. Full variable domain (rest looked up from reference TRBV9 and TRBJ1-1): DSGVTQTPKHLITATGQRVTLRCSPRSGDLSVYWYQQSLDQGLQFLIQYYNGEERAKGNILERFSAQQFPDLHSELNLSSLELGDSALYFCASSVSLGLNTEAFFGQGTRLTVV.